The T cell receptor beta chain under discussion was sequenced for a study of blood T cell repertoires in COVID-19. In the study overall: COVID-19 samples collected from the United States, Italy and Spain covered acute and convalescent phases. Nucleic acid was either cDNA or gDNA, and it came from T cells, B-cell-depleted T cells, or PBMCs.

Authors' analysis steps: It was from reference gene primer amplification that nucleated cell counts were estimated. TCRdb's copy holds only in-frame clones and misses some; the assay was immunoSEQ multiplex PCR. V, J and clone size reflect that table, while D and trimming were determined from the DNA. The sample yields roughly 410,000 clones, about 91% seen once. Recruited during active infection, patients (from Seattle) were subsequently followed longitudinally. Germline V CDR1 and CDR2: SGHNT, YYREEE (reference sequence). With 9 bases clipped from V and 0 bases from J, the junction kept 4 bases outside the gene matches. The CDR3 has 13 amino acids.

The receptor was derived from a woman aged 40 to 49 with COVID-19, enrolled during active disease. The genes are TRBV5-4 and TRBJ1-1; 8 positions agree with TRBD1. Sequenced sample: peripheral blood. This CDR3 reads CAIGQGMNTEAFF. CDR3 in DNA: TGTGCCATCGGACAGGGTATGAACACTGAAGCTTTCTTT.